This T cell receptor beta chain appears in the sequencing data of a study of T cell responses to AZD1222 COVID-19 vaccine. Germline V CDR1 and CDR2: KGHSH, LQKENI. V was cut by 3 bases and J by 0 bases, with 9 bases left in between. CDR3 length: 14 amino acids. Libraries were prepared by immunoSEQ multiplex PCR; TCRdb keeps only in-frame clonotypes and omits some of them. The sample contains 120,000 or so clones, about 90% of which appear only once. Concerning this clone itself: Its antigen is unidentified.

Study findings and constraints: Among AZD1222 vaccinees, only 5 to 7 were seropositive at baseline. Clonal diversity may have been underestimated in mostly white British donors. Regions left unmutated in variants are reportedly the target of nearly half of spike-specific TCRs. Spike was spanned by vaccine-associated CD4 TCRs, with dominance at 160-218 and 743-854.

This TCR came from an adult in good health. Material: peripheral blood, obtained on day 0 of AZD1222 vaccination. The chain has TRBV18 and TRBJ2-7, with D possibly TRBD2 on 5 matching bases. The CDR3 region is CASSPGILSYEQYF. Here the CDR3 DNA reads TGTGCCAGCTCACCCGGGATCCTCTCCTACGAGCAGTACTTC.